This T cell receptor (beta chain) comes out of a study of cytomegalovirus exposure and HLA in healthy donors. Using immunoSEQ multiplex PCR, the repertoire was profiled, and TCRdb retains in-frame clones only, with some absent. This sample has about 110,000 clones, with around 85% found just once. V lost 7 bases, J lost 5 bases, and 8 bases stayed unmatched. In germline, CDR1 is LNHDA, CDR2 SQIVND (reference sequence). The CDR3 has 14 residues. Input material: PBMCs. This receptor was taken from a woman aged 18-29 years in good health and CMV-seronegative. This rearrangement joins TRBV19 to TRBJ2-3, with 8 positions matching TRBD2. The CDR3 DNA reads TGTGCCAGTAACCATCGGGGGGGCGAAGATACGCAGTATTTT. It is translated as CASNHRGGEDTQYF.